These 2 T cell receptor beta chains were all obtained from the same sample, sequenced in a study of CD8+CD57+ T cells in acquired aplastic anemia. Patients included in sequencing had previously demonstrated CD8+CD57+ cell expansion by flow cytometry. Profiles of TCR beta VDJ and CDR3 were generated from a genomic DNA template. Each CDR3 protein gets one entry after TCRdb re-called the reads with MiXCR. This sample has about 150,000 distinct CDR3 sequences; roughly 49% occur once, and the top ten carry approximately 12%. Sequencing was carried out using sorted CD4+, CD8+, or CD8+CD57+ T cells (not recorded which) from PBMCs. Receptors originate from a human donor with aplastic anemia.

This clonotype was seen once. The chain couples TRBV19 to TRBJ1-1; 9 bases are a match to TRBD1. The CDR3 runs to 16 residues. Germline assignment: CDR1 LNHDA and CDR2 SQIVND (reference sequence). J lost 1 base, V lost 6 bases, and 9 bases had no gene match. In nucleotides, the CDR3 is TGTGCCAGTAGGCAAACAGGGGGCGCGAAGAACACTGAAGCTTTCTTT. This gives the protein CASRQTGGAKNTEAFF.

This clonotype was seen ten or more times. The V gene is TRBV7-8, the J gene TRBJ1-4; D is perhaps TRBD1 (5 bases). There are 15 residues in the CDR3. The V end was cut by 2 bases, the J end by 5 bases, with 12 bases between. The germline CDR1 and CDR2 sequences are SGHVS and FQNEAQ. The CDR3 loop reads CASSLYDSQNEKLFF. The CDR3 nucleotides are TGTGCCAGCAGCTTATACGACAGCCAGAATGAAAAACTGTTTTTT.